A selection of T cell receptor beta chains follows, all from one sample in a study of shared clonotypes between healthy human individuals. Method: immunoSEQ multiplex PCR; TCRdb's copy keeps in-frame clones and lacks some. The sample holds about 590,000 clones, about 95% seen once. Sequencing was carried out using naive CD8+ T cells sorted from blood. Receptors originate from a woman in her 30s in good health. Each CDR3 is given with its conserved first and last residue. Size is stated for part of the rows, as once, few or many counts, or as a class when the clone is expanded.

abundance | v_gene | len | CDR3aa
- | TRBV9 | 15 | CASSSINGGAEKLFF
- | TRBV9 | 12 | CASSGGGTEAFF
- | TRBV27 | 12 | CASSFEGQVAFF
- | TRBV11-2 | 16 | CASSPSRGSGDYEQYF
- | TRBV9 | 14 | CASSVGGGDYGYTF
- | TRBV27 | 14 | CASYPLGLTDTQYF
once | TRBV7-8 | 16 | CASSPLGRGRQETQYF
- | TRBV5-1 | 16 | CASSLLAGGPEETQYF
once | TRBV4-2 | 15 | CASSQGTGVNQPQHF
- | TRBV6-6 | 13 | CASKGGTNQPQHF
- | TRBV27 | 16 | CASRQGGGYMNTEAFF
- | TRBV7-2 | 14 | CASSPGDARYEQYF
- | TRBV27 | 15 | CASSSGTSGRAGQFF
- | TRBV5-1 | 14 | CASSYGLMNTEAFF
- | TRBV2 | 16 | CASSEIGLAGAGELFF
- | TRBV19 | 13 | CASSLSGDYEQYF
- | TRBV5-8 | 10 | CASSLDEQYF
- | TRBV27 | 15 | CASSLGLAQTYEQYF
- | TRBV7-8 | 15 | CASIDEGRSYNEQFF
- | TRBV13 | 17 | CATTPGLAGVNTGELFF
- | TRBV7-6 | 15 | CASSPPRSGANVLTF
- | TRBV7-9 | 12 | CASSTGGYEQYF
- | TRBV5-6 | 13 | CASRGGSYTEAFF
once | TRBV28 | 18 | CASTSRESVYVGNQPQHF
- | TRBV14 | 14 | CASSQDHRYDEQYF
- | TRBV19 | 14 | CASSDSRLANEQFF
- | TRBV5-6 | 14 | CASSLWGYGETQYF
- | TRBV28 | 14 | CASSMTDTSYEQYF
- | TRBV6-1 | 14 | CASSVLEKNNEQFF
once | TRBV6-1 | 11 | CASSEGTPQYF
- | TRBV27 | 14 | CASSLSGRRNEQYF
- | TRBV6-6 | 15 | CASSRLGHWNTEAFF
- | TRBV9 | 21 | CASSVAGAGTELHHRGDEQFF
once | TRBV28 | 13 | CASSGPQKYEQYF
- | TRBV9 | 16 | CASSASLGRNTGELFF